The following is a T cell receptor beta chain sequence with its context. Antigen: not known. This entry is derived from a study of T cells expressing NK-cell markers. Turning to the study itself: TCR beta repertoires came from sorted CD3+CD56+NKG2C+, CD3+CD56+NKG2C- and CD3+CD56-NKG2C+ T cells.

Reanalyzing the 5' RACE reads, TCRdb keeps one entry per CDR3 protein, without DNA. This repertoire comprises 500,000 to 700,000 distinct CDR3 sequences; its ten largest clones make up less than 4.5%. Study observations and caveats: These same clonotypes (in four donors) also led the CD3+CD56-NKG2C+ fraction.

The CDR3 sequence is 11 residues long. CDR1 and CDR2 from the germline V gene are SNHLY and FYNNEI. The chain is built from TRBV2 and TRBJ2-5; the TRBD2 assignment by TCRdb is unverifiable without DNA. The sequencing input was blood T cells: a sorted CD56 or NKG2C T cell subset, CD4+ or CD8+ T cells, or bulk PBMC T cells (not recorded which). The clonotype was recovered from a man aged 18 to 30 in good health. The CDR3 is CASSEPAAQYF.